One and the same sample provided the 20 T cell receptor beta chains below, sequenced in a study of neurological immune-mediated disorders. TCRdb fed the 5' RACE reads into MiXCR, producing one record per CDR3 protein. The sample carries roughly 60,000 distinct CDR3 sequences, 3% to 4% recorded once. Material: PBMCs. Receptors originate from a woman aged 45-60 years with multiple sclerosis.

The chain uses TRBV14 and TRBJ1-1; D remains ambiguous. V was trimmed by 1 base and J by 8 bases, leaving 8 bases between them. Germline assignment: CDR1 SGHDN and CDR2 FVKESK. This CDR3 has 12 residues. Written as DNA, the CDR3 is TGTGCCAGCAGCCAAGGGACGCACGAAGCTTTCTTT. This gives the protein CASSQGTHEAFF.

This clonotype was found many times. CDR3 loop: CSARGGSHTEAFF. CDR3 bases: TGCAGTGCTAGGGGTGGGTCCCACACTGAAGCTTTCTTT. V is TRBV20-1 and J is TRBJ1-1, with D unresolved. The V and J ends lost 3 bases and 3 bases respectively, with 11 bases between them. CDR3 size: 13 residues. Germline V gene lookup returns CDR1 DFQATT and CDR2 SNEGSKA (reference sequence).

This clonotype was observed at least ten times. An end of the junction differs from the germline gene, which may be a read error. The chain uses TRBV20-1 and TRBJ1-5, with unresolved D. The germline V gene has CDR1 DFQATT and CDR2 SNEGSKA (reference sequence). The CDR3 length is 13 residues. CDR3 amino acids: CSAGVSGDQPQNF. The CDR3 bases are TGCAGTGCGGGTGTGTCAGGTGACCAGCCCCAGAATTTT.

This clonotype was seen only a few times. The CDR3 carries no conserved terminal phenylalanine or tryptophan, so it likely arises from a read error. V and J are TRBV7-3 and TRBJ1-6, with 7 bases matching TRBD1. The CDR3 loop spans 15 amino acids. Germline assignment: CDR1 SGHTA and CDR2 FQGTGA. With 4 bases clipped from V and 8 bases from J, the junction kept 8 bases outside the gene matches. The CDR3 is CASSSTGREDSPLHN. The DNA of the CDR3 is TGTGCCAGCAGCTCGACAGGGCGGGAAGATTCACCCCTCCACAAT.

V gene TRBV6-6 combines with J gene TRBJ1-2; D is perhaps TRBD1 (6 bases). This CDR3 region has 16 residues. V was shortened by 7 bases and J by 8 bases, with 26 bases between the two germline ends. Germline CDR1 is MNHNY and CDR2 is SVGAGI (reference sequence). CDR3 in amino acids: CASIPGLSGVLFGYTF. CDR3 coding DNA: TGTGCCAGCATCCCAGGGTTGTCAGGGGTGTTATTCGGCTACACCTTC.

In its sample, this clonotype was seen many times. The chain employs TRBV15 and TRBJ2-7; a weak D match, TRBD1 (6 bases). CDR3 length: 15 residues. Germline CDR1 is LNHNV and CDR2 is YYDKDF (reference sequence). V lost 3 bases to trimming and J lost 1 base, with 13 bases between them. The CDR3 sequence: CATSRVGTRSYEQYF. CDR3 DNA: TGTGCCACCAGCAGGGTCGGGACACGGTCCTACGAGCAGTACTTC.

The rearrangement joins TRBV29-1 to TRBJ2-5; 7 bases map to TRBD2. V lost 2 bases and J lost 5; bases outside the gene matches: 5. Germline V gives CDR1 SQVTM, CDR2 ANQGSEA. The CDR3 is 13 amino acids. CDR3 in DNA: TGCAGCGTTGAAAGGCGGGGAGGGGAGACCCAGTACTTC. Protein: CSVERRGGETQYF.

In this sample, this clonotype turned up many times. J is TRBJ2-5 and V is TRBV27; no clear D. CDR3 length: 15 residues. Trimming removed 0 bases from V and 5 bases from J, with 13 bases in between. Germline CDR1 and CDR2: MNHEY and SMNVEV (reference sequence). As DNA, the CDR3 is TGTGCCAGCAGTTTATCCGGGCAGCTGTTGGAGACCCAGTACTTC. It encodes CASSLSGQLLETQYF.

CDR3 DNA: TGTGCCAGCATCAACAGGAGGTCGGGCACAGATACGCAGTATTTT. Translating gives CASINRRSGTDTQYF. The V gene is TRBV7-8, the J gene TRBJ2-3; the D call may be TRBD1 or TRBD2 (5 bases each). The germline V gene has CDR1 SGHVS and CDR2 FQNEAQ. The CDR3 runs 15 residues. Trimming removed 7 bases at V and 1 base at J, with 15 bases between.

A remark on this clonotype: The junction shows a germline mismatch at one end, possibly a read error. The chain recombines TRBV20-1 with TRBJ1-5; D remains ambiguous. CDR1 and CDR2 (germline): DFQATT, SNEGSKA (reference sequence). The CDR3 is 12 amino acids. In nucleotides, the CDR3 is TGCAGTGCTAGGGGGATCGGTCAGCCCCAGAATTTT. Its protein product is CSARGIGQPQNF.

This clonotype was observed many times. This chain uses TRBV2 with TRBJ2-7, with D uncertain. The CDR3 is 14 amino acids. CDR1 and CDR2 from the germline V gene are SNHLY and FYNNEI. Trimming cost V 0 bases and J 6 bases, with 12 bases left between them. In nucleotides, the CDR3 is TGTGCCAGCAGTGAAGCGCGGTTAGTCTCCGAGCAGTACTTC. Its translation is CASSEARLVSEQYF.

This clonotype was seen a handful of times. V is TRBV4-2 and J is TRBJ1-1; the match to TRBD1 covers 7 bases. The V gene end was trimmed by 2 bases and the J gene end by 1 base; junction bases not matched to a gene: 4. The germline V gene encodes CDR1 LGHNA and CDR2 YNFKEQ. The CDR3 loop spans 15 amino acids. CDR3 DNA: TGTGCCAGCAGCCAATCTAGGGACAGGAACACTGAAGCTTTCTTT. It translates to CASSQSRDRNTEAFF.

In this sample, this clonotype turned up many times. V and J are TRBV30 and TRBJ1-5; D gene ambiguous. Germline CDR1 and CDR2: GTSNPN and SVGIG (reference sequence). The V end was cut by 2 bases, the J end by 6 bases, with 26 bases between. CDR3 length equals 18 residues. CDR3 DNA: TGTGCCTGGAGTACTGGCTTTGGTTCCGGTCAGGCTGGTCAGCCCCAGCATTTT. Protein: CAWSTGFGSGQAGQPQHF.

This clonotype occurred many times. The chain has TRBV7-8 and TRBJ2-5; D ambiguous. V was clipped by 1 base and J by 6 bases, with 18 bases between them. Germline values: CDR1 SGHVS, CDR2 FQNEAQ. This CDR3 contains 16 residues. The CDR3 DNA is TGTGCCAGCAGCTTAGGGGTACCTAAGCCTGGGCAGACCCAGTACTTC. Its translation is CASSLGVPKPGQTQYF.

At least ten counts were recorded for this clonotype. CDR3 sequence reads: CASSPRDLDEQFF. DNA of the CDR3: TGTGCCAGCAGTCCCAGGGATTTGGATGAGCAGTTCTTC. This sequence joins TRBV12-3 or TRBV12-4 and TRBJ2-1; TRBD1 is a possible D gene (5 bases). V lost 5 bases and J 8 bases, leaving 13 bases between the germline ends. This CDR3 region has 13 residues.

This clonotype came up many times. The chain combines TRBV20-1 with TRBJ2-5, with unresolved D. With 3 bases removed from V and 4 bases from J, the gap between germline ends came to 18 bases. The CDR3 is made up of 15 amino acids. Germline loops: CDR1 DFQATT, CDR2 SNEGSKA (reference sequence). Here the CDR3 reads CSARNPGGALETQYF. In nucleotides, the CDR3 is TGCAGTGCTAGGAACCCGGGCGGTGCGTTAGAGACCCAGTACTTC.

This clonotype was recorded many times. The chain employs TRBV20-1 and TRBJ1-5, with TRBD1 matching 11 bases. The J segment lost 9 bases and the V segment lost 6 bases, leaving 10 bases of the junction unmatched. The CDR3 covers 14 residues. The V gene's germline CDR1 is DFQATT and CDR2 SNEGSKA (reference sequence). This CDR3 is CSASGTGGQRPQHF. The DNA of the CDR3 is TGCAGTGCATCCGGGACAGGGGGGCAAAGGCCCCAGCATTTT.

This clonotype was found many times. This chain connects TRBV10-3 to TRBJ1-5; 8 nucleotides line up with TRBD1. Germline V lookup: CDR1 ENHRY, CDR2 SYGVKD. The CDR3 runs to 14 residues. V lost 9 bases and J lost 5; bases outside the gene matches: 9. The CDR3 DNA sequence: TGTGCCATTGGAGCAGGGGGCGCGGATCAGCCCCAGCATTTT. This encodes CAIGAGGADQPQHF.

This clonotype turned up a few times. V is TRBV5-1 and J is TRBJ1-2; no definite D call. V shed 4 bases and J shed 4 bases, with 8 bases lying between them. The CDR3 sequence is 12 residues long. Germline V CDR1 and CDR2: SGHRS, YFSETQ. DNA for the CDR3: TGCGCCAGCAGCAGGGCCACCTATGGCTACACCTTC. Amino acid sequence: CASSRATYGYTF.

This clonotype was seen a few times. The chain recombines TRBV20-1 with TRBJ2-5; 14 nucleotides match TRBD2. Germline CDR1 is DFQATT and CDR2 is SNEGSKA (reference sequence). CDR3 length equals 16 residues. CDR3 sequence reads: CRAGTSGRESGETQYF. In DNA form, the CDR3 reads TGCAGAGCCGGGACTAGCGGGAGAGAGAGCGGAGAGACCCAGTACTTC.